These 17 T cell receptor beta chains share one sample of origin, sequenced in a study of sequential checkpoint blockade in melanoma. Treatment of the sample: randomized to nivolumab then ipilimumab (arm A) or the reverse (arm B). The method was immunoSEQ multiplex PCR; TCRdb's version includes in-frame clones alone and lacks a portion of them. The sample includes more than 11,000 clones, under 65% of them seen just once. Sequencing used CD8+ T cells sorted from blood (inferred from file names), obtained from a patient given nivolumab and ipilimumab in sequence. The receptors stem from a human donor with melanoma.

The chain combines TRBV2 with TRBJ2-7, with D possibly TRBD1 on 6 matching bases. Germline V gene sequence: CDR1 SNHLY, CDR2 FYNNEI. Deletions cut 7 bases from V and 0 bases from J, with 7 bases between. The CDR3 extends over 12 amino acids. The CDR3 sequence: CASKGDSYEQYF. CDR3 bases: TGTGCCAGCAAGGGGGACTCCTACGAGCAGTACTTC.

Only one count was recorded for this clone. The chain couples TRBV2 to TRBJ2-7; TRBD2 matches at 8 bases. V shed 8 bases, J shed 2 bases, and the junction held 8 bases outside the gene matches. The CDR3 extends over 14 amino acids. Germline V CDR1 and CDR2: SNHLY, FYNNEI. The chain's CDR3 is CASSNREGTYEQYF. CDR3 coding DNA: TGTGCCAGCTCGAACCGGGAGGGGACCTACGAGCAGTACTTC. Combining the CDR3 with reference TRBV2 and TRBJ2-7 gives the whole variable domain EPEVTQTPSHQVTQMGQEVILRCVPISNHLYFYWYRQILGQKVEFLVSFYNNEISEKSEIFDDQFSVERPDGSNFTLKIRSTKLEDSAMYFCASSNREGTYEQYFGPGTRLTVT.

The CDR3: CASSLGVDRRNYGYTF. For the CDR3, the DNA is TGTGCCAGCAGCTTAGGAGTCGACAGGAGAAACTATGGCTACACCTTC. This chain links TRBV7-9 with TRBJ1-2, with D perhaps matching TRBD1 (6 bases). The CDR3 is 16 residues long. Trimming removed 1 base from V and 2 bases from J, with 14 bases in between. Germline CDR1 reads SEHNR; CDR2 reads FQNEAQ (reference sequence).

The J gene is TRBJ1-2, the V gene TRBV19, with TRBD1 identical over 10 bases. Per germline, CDR1 LNHDA and CDR2 SQIVND (reference sequence). The CDR3 has 18 amino acids. Trimming removed 5 bases from V and 3 bases from J; junction bases left unmatched: 15. The CDR3 nucleotides are TGTGCCAGTAGTGTCGCCTGGGACAGGGGCGTCCGGGACTATGGCTACACCTTC. This encodes CASSVAWDRGVRDYGYTF.

This clone appeared a single time. V is TRBV5-1 and J is TRBJ2-7; 8 positions match TRBD2. Germline lookup yields CDR1 SGHRS and CDR2 YFSETQ. The CDR3 contains 18 residues. The trim removed 6 bases at V and 2 bases at J, leaving 19 bases unmatched. The CDR3 coding sequence is TGCGCCAGCACCGACCCAGACCCCCTTAGCGGGATGCCCTACGAGCAGTACTTC. This sequence encodes CASTDPDPLSGMPYEQYF.

The rearrangement joins TRBV4-1 to TRBJ1-1; no clear D. Germline V gene data show CDR1 as MGHRA and CDR2 as YSYEKL. V dropped 3 bases and J dropped 2 bases, with 10 bases sitting between them. The CDR3 length is 14 residues. The CDR3 is CASSHDSGNTEAFF. CDR3 bases: TGCGCCAGCAGCCACGATTCAGGTAACACTGAAGCTTTCTTT.

This clone is medium-sized. The chain has TRBV27 and TRBJ1-2; 7 nucleotides agree with TRBD1. V dropped 0 bases and J dropped 3; count of bases not matched to a gene: 7. The germline gives CDR1 MNHEY, CDR2 SMNVEV (reference sequence). This CDR3 is built from 16 residues. CDR3 nucleotides: TGTGCCAGCAGTTTATCCCCAGGGGGGAAGGACTATGGCTACACCTTC. Amino acids: CASSLSPGGKDYGYTF.

Only a few counts were recorded for this clone. The CDR3 nucleotides read TGTGCCAGCGGCTGGGGGGTAAACACTGAAGCTTTCTTT. It encodes CASGWGVNTEAFF. This chain connects TRBV6-5 to TRBJ1-1; weak D call: TRBD1 (5 bases). Per germline, CDR1 MNHEY and CDR2 SVGAGI. The CDR3 runs 13 residues. With 8 bases removed from V and 2 bases from J, the gap between germline ends came to 12 bases.

V gene TRBV29-1 combines with J gene TRBJ2-7; weak D call: TRBD2 (6 bases). This CDR3 has 14 residues. The germline CDR1 and CDR2 sequences are SQVTM and ANQGSEA. Trimming pared 6 bases from V and 0 bases from J, leaving 15 bases between. The CDR3 nucleotides read TGCAGCGTATCCGGGACTGACCGCTCCTACGAGCAGTACTTC. Its protein is CSVSGTDRSYEQYF.

The J gene is TRBJ1-1, the V gene TRBV9, with 11 bases identical to TRBD1. Germline V lookup: CDR1 SGDLS, CDR2 YYNGEE. J lost 5 bases, V lost 3 bases, and 3 bases had no gene match. The CDR3 runs 14 residues. The CDR3 region is CASSAGQGATEAFF. For the CDR3, the DNA is TGTGCCAGCAGCGCAGGACAGGGGGCGACTGAAGCTTTCTTT.

The V call is TRBV19, the J call TRBJ2-7; D gene unclear. Per germline, CDR1 LNHDA and CDR2 SQIVND (reference sequence). This CDR3 comprises 14 residues. Trimming left V 3 bases short and J 5 bases short, with 14 bases between. This chain's CDR3 is CASSISQTHNEQYF. CDR3 DNA sequence: TGTGCCAGTAGTATCAGCCAGACTCATAACGAGCAGTACTTC.

The rearrangement links TRBV4-1 to TRBJ1-4, with D possibly being TRBD1 (5 bases). The V gene lost 3 bases and the J gene lost 9 bases, with 14 bases spanning the gap. This CDR3 spans 14 amino acids. Germline assignment: CDR1 MGHRA and CDR2 YSYEKL. CDR3 nucleotides: TGCGCCAGCAGCCAGGCCGGGGGGGTGAAAAAACTGTTTTTT. Translated: CASSQAGGVKKLFF.

The rearrangement joins TRBV5-1 to TRBJ2-7; 8 positions match TRBD1. Trimming took 4 bases from V and 3 from J; bases not matched to a gene: 12. The germline CDR1 and CDR2 sequences are SGHRS and YFSETQ. The CDR3 runs to 16 residues. The CDR3 coding sequence is TGCGCCAGCAGCATAACCGACAGGGGTCTGGGCTACGAGCAGTACTTC. Translation gives CASSITDRGLGYEQYF.

J is TRBJ2-5 and V is TRBV7-2; no firm D call. Trimming took off 3 bases at V and 3 bases at J, with 8 bases between the two ends. The CDR3 has 13 residues. Germline assignment: CDR1 SGHTA and CDR2 FQGNSA. CDR3 region: CASSLFTEETQYF. The CDR3 DNA reads as TGTGCCAGCAGCTTGTTTACAGAAGAGACCCAGTACTTC.

By share, this clone counts as medium-sized. The chain is built from TRBV6-4 and TRBJ2-2; 7 nucleotides align to TRBD2. V shed 3 bases, J shed 4 bases, and the junction held 2 bases outside the gene matches. CDR3 length: 14 amino acids. The germline CDR1 and CDR2 sequences are MRHNA and SNTAGT. The CDR3 region is CASSEAGSTGELFF. The CDR3 DNA reads as TGTGCCAGCAGTGAAGCGGGGAGCACCGGGGAGCTGTTTTTT.

The V gene is TRBV21-1, the J gene TRBJ2-1; the table assigns TRBD1, which was not confirmed against the DNA. TRBV21-1 is assigned pseudogene status. The CDR3 runs to 17 residues. CDR3 loop: CASSPRTPRFFYNEQFF. CDR3 bases: TGTGCCAGCAGCCCCCGGACACCGAGATTTTTTTACAATGAGCAGTTCTTC.

CDR3 DNA sequence: TGTGCCAGCAGCTTGGCCAGTGCCCGGCGGCCTGCCGAGCAGTACTTC. It is translated as CASSLASARRPAEQYF. V gene TRBV5-6 combines with J gene TRBJ2-7; D is unclear. Germline V gives CDR1 SGHDT, CDR2 YYEEEE. V was clipped by 0 bases and J by 6 bases, with 19 bases between them. The CDR3 covers 16 residues.